A selection of T cell receptor beta chains follows, all from one sample in a study of T cell repertoires in cytomegalovirus infection. Antigens of these TCRs are unknown. One entry per CDR3 protein, called by TCRdb with MiXCR from the reads. The repertoire holds 640,000 or so distinct CDR3 sequences, with 33% as singletons. The source was cultured PBMCs, collected from culture after CMV antigen stimulation. All receptors come from a human donor in good health (CMV status not recorded). Some clones in this sample may be carry-over from other donors' samples. The CDR3 runs from the conserved cysteine through the conserved F or W. A D gene is named only where the DNA matches it firmly. Size is stated for part of the rows, as once, few or many counts, or as a class when the clone is expanded.

J | D | size | V | CDR3 | DNA
TRBJ2-2 | . | . | TRBV4-3 | CASSQEWQGAWTGELFF | TGCGCCAGCAGCCAAGAGTGGCAGGGAGCCTGGACCGGGGAGCTGTTTTTT
TRBJ2-3 | . | . | TRBV5-5 | CASRSGPTDTQYF | TGTGCCAGCAGATCGGGACCGACAGATACGCAGTATTTT
TRBJ2-5 | TRBD1 | . | TRBV20-1 | CSATETGGMETQYF | TGCAGTGCTACCGAGACAGGGGGCATGGAGACCCAGTACTTC
TRBJ2-1 | . | few | TRBV12-3/TRBV12-4 | CASRAISYNEQFF | TGTGCCAGCAGGGCCATATCCTACAATGAGCAGTTCTTC
TRBJ1-5 | TRBD1 | . | TRBV28 | CASSFGQGARQPQHF | TGTGCCAGCAGTTTTGGACAGGGGGCACGGCAGCCCCAGCATTTT
TRBJ2-7 | TRBD1 | few | TRBV5-6 | CASSWGTVGYEQYF | TGTGCCAGCAGCTGGGGGACAGTCGGCTACGAGCAGTACTTC
TRBJ2-1 | TRBD1 | few | TRBV10-1 | CASSEPGQGDNEQFF | TGCGCCAGCAGTGAGCCGGGACAGGGTGACAATGAGCAGTTCTTC
TRBJ1-1 | TRBD1 | . | TRBV4-1 | CASSKRTGVSEAFF | TGCGCCAGCAGCAAACGGACAGGGGTCTCTGAAGCTTTCTTT
TRBJ2-7 | TRBD2 | . | TRBV7-2 | CASSLATSGRAMTYEQYF | TGTGCCAGCAGCTTAGCTACTAGCGGGAGGGCCATGACCTACGAGCAGTACTTC
TRBJ1-2 | . | . | TRBV12-3/TRBV12-4 | CASRALGVSGYTF | TGTGCCAGCAGGGCTTTAGGGGTGAGTGGCTACACCTTC
TRBJ1-6 | TRBD1 | . | TRBV2 | CASRTGTGPSPLHF | TGTGCCAGCAGAACCGGGACAGGGCCTTCACCCCTCCACTTT
TRBJ2-5 | TRBD2 | . | TRBV7-9 | CASRDIKAGVQETQYF | TGTGCCAGCAGAGACATTAAGGCGGGAGTGCAAGAGACCCAGTACTTC
TRBJ1-6 | . | . | TRBV5-1 | CASSSVSIPGNSPLHF | TGCGCCAGCAGCTCCGTCTCAATCCCGGGGAATTCACCCCTCCACTTT
TRBJ2-2 | . | . | TRBV7-2 | CASSLEVGGELFF | TGTGCCAGCAGCTTAGAAGTTGGCGGGGAGCTGTTTTTT
TRBJ1-2 | TRBD1 | few | TRBV3-1 | CASSHRQGRGYTF | TGTGCCAGCAGCCACCGACAGGGACGGGGCTACACCTTC
TRBJ2-2 | . | few | TRBV7-6 | CASSPGRVGVGTGELFF | TGTGCCAGCAGCCCCGGGAGAGTGGGAGTAGGAACCGGGGAGCTGTTTTTT
TRBJ2-7 | TRBD1 | . | TRBV28 | CASSPGTGVVPYEQYF | TGTGCCAGCAGTCCCGGGACAGGGGTTGTACCCTACGAGCAGTACTTC
TRBJ1-1 | . | few | TRBV7-9 | CASSRSGDEAFF | TGTGCCAGCAGCCGTTCAGGGGATGAAGCTTTCTTT
TRBJ1-1 | . | . | TRBV5-1 | CASSLAGLGSTEAFF | TGCGCCAGCAGCTTGGCCGGGCTGGGCAGCACTGAAGCTTTCTTT
TRBJ1-2 | TRBD1 | few | TRBV12-5 | CASDFLPGQGGEYGYTF | TGTGCTAGTGATTTCCTACCCGGACAGGGGGGAGAATATGGCTACACCTTC
TRBJ2-2 | TRBD2 | . | TRBV10-3 | CAISLAAMEAGELFF | TGTGCCATCAGTCTAGCGGCTATGGAGGCCGGGGAGCTGTTTTTT
TRBJ1-5 | . | . | TRBV7-2 | CASSLELGQTDLSNQPQHF | TGTGCCAGCAGCTTAGAGTTGGGGCAGACTGACCTAAGCAATCAGCCCCAGCATTTT
TRBJ2-7 | . | . | TRBV2 | CASTLTTAYEQYF | TGTGCCAGCACGTTGACTACTGCCTACGAGCAGTACTTC
TRBJ2-1 | . | . | TRBV15 | CATSRQIADEQFF | TGTGCCACCAGCAGACAGATAGCGGATGAGCAGTTCTTC
TRBJ1-5 | . | few | TRBV6-6 | CASRDGGGGGQPQHF | TGTGCCAGCAGGGACGGGGGGGGAGGGGGTCAGCCCCAGCATTTT
TRBJ2-3 | TRBD1 | few | TRBV12-5 | CASGSGQGAIADTQYF | TGTGCTAGTGGGTCGGGACAGGGGGCAATCGCAGATACGCAGTATTTT
TRBJ2-3 | . | . | TRBV6-7 | CASPGPITDTQYF | TGTGCCAGTCCGGGACCCATCACAGATACGCAGTATTTT
TRBJ2-2 | . | . | TRBV6-1 | CASTPGRRTGELFF | TGTGCCAGCACTCCGGGGCGGAGGACCGGGGAGCTGTTTTTT
TRBJ2-5 | . | . | TRBV19 | CASSISGETQYF | TGTGCCAGTAGTATTTCGGGGGAGACCCAGTACTTC
TRBJ1-1 | TRBD1 | . | TRBV29-1 | CSARRGTGNTEAFF | TGCAGCGCCCGTCGAGGGACAGGGAACACTGAAGCTTTCTTT
TRBJ2-3 | TRBD2 | many | TRBV12-3/TRBV12-4 | CASSTGLAGGPITDTQYF | TGTGCCAGCAGCACAGGACTAGCGGGGGGCCCGATCACAGATACGCAGTATTTT
TRBJ2-7 | . | few | TRBV5-1 | CASARDGSYEQYF | TGCGCCAGTGCGAGGGATGGCTCCTACGAGCAGTACTTC
TRBJ2-3 | . | . | TRBV6-5 | CASSPLLGANLPSTDTQYF | TGTGCCAGCAGTCCCCTATTGGGGGCAAATTTACCTAGCACAGATACGCAGTATTTT
TRBJ1-2 | TRBD1 | . | TRBV27 | CASSSQGEANYGYTF | TGTGCCAGCAGTTCCCAGGGGGAAGCTAACTATGGCTACACCTTC
TRBJ2-1 | TRBD2 | many | TRBV7-2 | CASSYIAGEHNEQFF | TGTGCCAGCAGCTACATAGCGGGGGAGCACAATGAGCAGTTCTTC
TRBJ1-2 | . | . | TRBV7-9 | CASSFPTGKANYGYTF | TGTGCCAGCAGCTTCCCCACAGGGAAAGCTAACTATGGCTACACCTTC
TRBJ1-5 | . | . | TRBV2 | CASTLGRSSNQPQHF | TGTGCCAGCACCCTCGGGAGGAGCAGCAATCAGCCCCAGCATTTT
TRBJ1-2 | . | . | TRBV5-3 | CASSLPSTGNYGYTF | TGTGCCAGCAGCCTCCCATCCACAGGGAACTATGGCTACACCTTC
TRBJ1-1 | TRBD1 | . | TRBV12-3/TRBV12-4 | CASSRTGMNTEAFF | TGTGCCAGCAGCAGGACAGGGATGAACACTGAAGCTTTCTTT
TRBJ2-3 | . | . | TRBV2 | CASSHTPGGATDTQYF | TGTGCCAGCAGTCACACCCCCGGAGGAGCCACAGATACGCAGTATTTT
TRBJ1-1 | . | . | TRBV20-1 | CSARDVGLVNTEAFF | TGCAGTGCTAGAGATGTGGGCCTGGTGAACACTGAAGCTTTCTTT
TRBJ2-5 | . | . | TRBV6-6 | CASSYGGRSSAVGTQYF | TGTGCCAGCAGTTACGGGGGGCGGTCTAGCGCTGTCGGAACCCAGTACTTC
TRBJ2-5 | . | many | TRBV6-5 | CASSPGTGETQYF | TGTGCCAGCAGTCCTGGGACGGGAGAGACCCAGTACTTC
TRBJ1-5 | . | . | TRBV7-6 | CASSPDTSNQPQHF | TGTGCCAGCAGTCCCGACACTAGCAATCAGCCCCAGCATTTT
TRBJ2-1 | TRBD1 | few | TRBV11-2 | CASSTGAYNEQFF | TGTGCCAGCAGCACAGGGGCCTACAATGAGCAGTTCTTC
TRBJ2-3 | TRBD2 | . | TRBV27 | CASSFPGLAGGTDTQYF | TGTGCCAGCAGTTTCCCGGGACTAGCGGGGGGCACAGATACGCAGTATTTT
TRBJ1-4 | . | . | TRBV4-1 | CASSQGIF | TGCGCCAGCAGCCAAGGGATCTTT
TRBJ1-3 | . | many | TRBV7-2 | CASSSSGGNTIYF | TGTGCCAGCAGCTCATCCGGAGGAAACACCATATATTTT
TRBJ1-1 | TRBD1 | many | TRBV7-2 | CASSPDWDRAVTEAFF | TGTGCCAGCAGCCCAGATTGGGACAGGGCGGTCACTGAAGCTTTCTTT
TRBJ1-5 | . | once | TRBV27 | CASSLYGRGGPQHF | TGTGCCAGCAGTCTCTACGGGAGGGGTGGGCCCCAGCATTTT
TRBJ2-1 | . | . | TRBV28 | CASSFGGRSYNEQFF | TGTGCCAGCAGTTTTGGGGGGAGGTCCTACAATGAGCAGTTCTTC
TRBJ2-1 | . | many | TRBV7-8 | CASSLEGDTYNEQFF | TGTGCCAGCAGCTTAGAGGGGGATACCTACAATGAGCAGTTCTTC
TRBJ1-2 | TRBD1 | . | TRBV4-1 | CASSQDRAGTGAGYTF | TGCGCCAGCAGCCAAGATCGGGCCGGGACAGGGGCAGGCTACACCTTC
TRBJ2-1 | . | few | TRBV7-8 | CASSLVGRARSYNEQFF | TGTGCCAGCAGCTTAGTTGGCAGGGCGAGGTCCTACAATGAGCAGTTCTTC